This T cell receptor (beta chain) was retrieved from a study of early T cells in non-severe SARS-CoV-2 infection. By frequency in the sample, this clonotype is medium-sized. TCRdb reanalysed the 5' RACE reads using MiXCR and keeps one entry per CDR3 protein. The data contain tens of thousands of distinct CDR3 sequences, about 12% of them singletons. The length of the CDR3 is 12 residues. The V gene's germline CDR1 is MNHEY and CDR2 SVGEGT. V gave up 4 bases and J gave up 8 bases, with 9 bases separating them. The chain is built from TRBV6-2 or TRBV6-3 and TRBJ2-1; D tentatively reads TRBD1 or TRBD2 (5 bases each). The receptor was derived from an adult who was a healthcare worker with PCR-confirmed SARS-CoV-2 infection or an uninfected control (not recorded which). The sequenced sample consisted of whole blood. This CDR3 is CASSWLGDEQFF. The CDR3 DNA is TGTGCCAGCAGTTGGTTGGGGGATGAGCAGTTCTTC.